This T cell receptor beta chain appears in the sequencing data of a study of tissue T cells after allogeneic stem cell transplantation. Findings and limits, study-wide: Blood and spleen captured only part of the tissue TCR repertoire. Few T cell clones were shared across patients, but motif clusters showed tissue-specific shared signatures. Alloreactivity or antigen specificity of tissue TCRs was not determined; some clones might be host cells.

Germline V gives CDR1 NNHNN, CDR2 SYGAGS (reference sequence). There are 15 residues in the CDR3. V lost 2 bases, J lost 0 bases, and 1 base stayed unmatched. Described time point: mouse harvest day 14 after allogeneic transplant. Each mouse received 10^7 T-cell-depleted marrow cells plus 10^6 splenic CD5+ T cells by tail vein. This mouse GVHD model was MHC-mismatched B6 to BALB/c, profiled day 7 or 14. As for this clone: Its antigen is not known. The germline and genes are mouse ones. The CDR3 end falls 1 residue outside the read, so it is completed with the germline J gene.

The data were produced by immunoSEQ multiplex PCR, yet TCRdb's version contains in-frame clones alone and is incomplete. Of around 2,900 clones in the sample, about 40% were seen once. The TCR sequence derives from a female BALB/c mouse given C57BL/6 T cells with graft-versus-host disease after an allogeneic hematopoietic cell transplant. The chain couples TRBV13-2 to TRBJ2-2; the match to TRBD2 covers 7 bases. Sequenced material: gut tissue. Partial CDR3 DNA: TGTGCCAGCGGTGACTGGGGGACAAACACCGGGCAGCTCTAC. Protein product: CASGDWGTNTGQLY. The entire CDR3 sequence reads CASGDWGTNTGQLYF.